This TCR beta chain was captured by sequencing in a study of identical twins. Only a few counts were recorded for this clonotype. TCRdb passed the 5' RACE reads through MiXCR, listing each CDR3 protein once. Of 400,000 to 650,000 distinct CDR3 sequences in the sample, 20% to 25% are singletons; the top ten hold around 0.91%. The V end was cut by 0 bases, the J end by 0 bases, with 21 bases between. CDR1 MGHRA and CDR2 YSYEKL come from the germline V gene. CDR3 size: 21 residues. The sample was also reused in another study, on T cells expressing NK-cell markers.

The rearrangement links TRBV4-1 to TRBJ2-6, with D perhaps TRBD1 (7 bases). Sequenced sample: CD4+ T cells sorted from blood. The TCR was taken from a woman younger than 30 in good health. The chain's CDR3 is CASSQDGGLTGLTSGANVLTF. DNA of the CDR3: TGCGCCAGCAGCCAAGATGGGGGGCTGACAGGGTTGACCTCTGGGGCCAACGTCCTGACTTTC.